Listed below are T cell receptor beta chains from one sample, sequenced in a study of graft-versus-host responses after intestinal transplantation. Method: immunoSEQ multiplex PCR; TCRdb's copy keeps in-frame clones and lacks some. Here the sample spans about 97,000 clones, 80% to 95% being singletons. The input for sequencing was PBMCs, taken just under 460 days after intestinal transplant. The source is a human patient who received an intestinal transplant, so some T cells may come from the graft donor. Each CDR3 is given with its conserved first and last residue. A D gene is named only where the DNA matches it firmly. Only some rows state a clone size, as once, few, many or a class for expanded clones.

J	size	V	D	DNA	CDR3
TRBJ2-7	NA	TRBV12-5	NA	TGTGCTAGTTCGGACAGAACATCCTACGAGCAGTACTTC	CASSDRTSYEQYF
TRBJ1-2	many	TRBV6-1	NA	TGTGCCAGCAGTGAAAAAGAGACAGATGGCTACACCTTC	CASSEKETDGYTF
TRBJ1-2	NA	TRBV6-5	NA	TGTGCCAGCAGTTACGGGGGGGGGAGCTATGGCTACACCTTC	CASSYGGGSYGYTF
TRBJ2-3	NA	TRBV5-1	NA	TGCGCCAGCAGCTTGGTGGTTAGCAAAAGCACAGATACGCAGTATTTT	CASSLVVSKSTDTQYF
TRBJ2-7	once	TRBV2	NA	TGTGCCAGCAGTGAAGGGGGGTCAGGGGTCTACGAGCAGTACTTC	CASSEGGSGVYEQYF
TRBJ1-1	NA	TRBV18	NA	TGTGCCAGCTCACCGAGTGTGACTGAAGCTTTCTTT	CASSPSVTEAFF
TRBJ1-5	once	TRBV6-1	NA	TGTGCCAGCAGTGAACTTGGGCTTTATAGCAATCAGCCCCAGCATTTT	CASSELGLYSNQPQHF
TRBJ2-7	NA	TRBV6-5	TRBD1	TGTGCCAGCAGTTACTCGGCAGGGGGCTCCTACGAGCAGTACTTC	CASSYSAGGSYEQYF
TRBJ1-4	NA	TRBV6-1	NA	TGTGCCAGCAGGAGGGCAACTAATGAAAAACTGTTTTTT	CASRRATNEKLFF
TRBJ2-7	NA	TRBV23-1	TRBD1	TGCGCCAGCATTCCACAGGGGGGCTACGAGCAGTACTTC	CASIPQGGYEQYF
TRBJ2-7	NA	TRBV9	TRBD2	TGTGCCAGCAGCCGAAGCGGGGGCTACGAGCAGTACTTC	CASSRSGGYEQYF
TRBJ2-3	NA	TRBV7-9	NA	TGTGCCAGCAGCCTCGCGTGGGATACGCAGTATTTT	CASSLAWDTQYF
TRBJ1-2	NA	TRBV6-6	TRBD1	TGTGCCAGCAGCCCCAGGGGGCTATTTAACTATGGCTACACCTTC	CASSPRGLFNYGYTF
TRBJ2-1	NA	TRBV7-3	NA	TGTGCCAGCAGCGCACAGGGACTTACGAACAATGAGCAGTTCTTC	CASSAQGLTNNEQFF
TRBJ2-2	NA	TRBV7-9	TRBD1	TGTGCCAGCAGCTTCTCGACAGGGGCCCTCACCGGGGAGCTGTTTTTT	CASSFSTGALTGELFF
TRBJ2-3	NA	TRBV7-8	TRBD2	TGTGCCAGCAGCTTAGCACCTAGCGGGGGCTATGGCACAGATACGCAGTATTTT	CASSLAPSGGYGTDTQYF
TRBJ1-1	NA	TRBV6-5	NA	TGTGCCAGCAGTTTAAGTGGGCAGACTGAAGCTTTCTTT	CASSLSGQTEAFF
TRBJ2-1	NA	TRBV5-1	TRBD1	TGCGCCAGCAGCCTTACGCGGGACAGGGGCACCAATGAGCAGTTCTTC	CASSLTRDRGTNEQFF
TRBJ1-2	NA	TRBV6-5	NA	TGTGCCAGCAGTTACGGGGTCGGGAACTATGGCTACACCTTC	CASSYGVGNYGYTF
TRBJ1-2	NA	TRBV29-1	NA	TGCAGCGTTGTAGAGGGGGGTACAGGTGGCTACACCTTC	CSVVEGGTGGYTF
TRBJ2-7	few	TRBV5-8	NA	TGTGCCAGCAGCTATTATCTATTAGGGTACTACGAGCAGTACTTC	CASSYYLLGYYEQYF
TRBJ2-7	NA	TRBV15	NA	TGTGCCACCAGCAGAGAACCGGTGGGCGAGCAGTACTTC	CATSREPVGEQYF
TRBJ1-3	NA	TRBV6-5	TRBD1	TGTGCCACCAGGACAGGGTCTGGAAACACCATATATTTT	CATRTGSGNTIYF
TRBJ1-1	NA	TRBV7-2	TRBD1	TGTGCCAGCAGCTTCTCACAGGGGGGCACTGAAGCTTTCTTT	CASSFSQGGTEAFF
TRBJ1-6	NA	TRBV6-1	NA	TGTGCCAGCACCTTTGGACGAGATAATTCACCCCTCCACTTT	CASTFGRDNSPLHF
TRBJ2-6	NA	TRBV18	NA	TGTGCCAGCTCACCAGGAGGACCTGGGGCCAACGTCCTGACTTTC	CASSPGGPGANVLTF
TRBJ2-5	NA	TRBV6-5	TRBD1	TGTGCCAGCAGTCGGGACAGTTCGACAGAGACCCAGTACTTC	CASSRDSSTETQYF
TRBJ2-1	once	TRBV6-4	TRBD2	TGTGCCAGCAGTAGGAGCGGGGAAAGCAATGAGCAGTTCTTC	CASSRSGESNEQFF
TRBJ2-7	NA	TRBV27	NA	TGTGCCACCACAGGGCCCACCTACGAGCAGTACTTC	CATTGPTYEQYF
TRBJ1-4	once	TRBV18	NA	TGTGCCAGCTCACCCCGGGCAACCGGTGAAAAACTGTTTTTT	CASSPRATGEKLFF
TRBJ1-2	NA	TRBV29-1	TRBD1	TGCAGCGTTTGGTTGACAGGGAGCTATGGCTACACCTTC	CSVWLTGSYGYTF
TRBJ1-1	NA	TRBV12-5	TRBD1	TGTGCTAGTGGTATGACAGGGTGGCACACTGAAGCTTTCTTT	CASGMTGWHTEAFF
TRBJ1-1	NA	TRBV9	NA	TGTGCCAGCAGTCCCGAGGGGGACCCCCGGGAAGCTTTCTTT	CASSPEGDPREAFF
TRBJ2-7	NA	TRBV4-1	NA	TGCGCCAGCAGCCAAGACAGGGGGGCCTACGAGCAGTACTTC	CASSQDRGAYEQYF
TRBJ2-1	NA	TRBV5-6	NA	TGTGCCAGCAGCTTAGGAAGGGGGTGGAATGAGCAGTTCTTC	CASSLGRGWNEQFF
TRBJ1-1	NA	TRBV29-1	TRBD1	TGCAGCGTTGCCAGGGGGCGCGTCGAGAACACTGAAGCTTTCTTT	CSVARGRVENTEAFF
TRBJ1-1	NA	TRBV6-5	NA	TGTGCCAGCAACCTAGGGGGGAGCTACACTGAAGCTTTCTTT	CASNLGGSYTEAFF
TRBJ1-2	NA	TRBV5-3	NA	TGTGCCAGAAGCTCCCAACATCAGAGACGAAATGGCTACACCTTC	CARSSQHQRRNGYTF
TRBJ2-4	NA	TRBV6-5	NA	TGTGCCAGCAGTTACTCGCGTAGCGTGGGGAACATTCAGTACTTC	CASSYSRSVGNIQYF
TRBJ1-1	NA	TRBV7-8	NA	TGTGCCAGCAGCTTATTTCGGGGACCGAACACTGAAGCTTTCTTT	CASSLFRGPNTEAFF
TRBJ1-4	NA	TRBV6-5	TRBD1	TGTGCCAGCAGACTCGGACAGGGAGAAAAACTGTTTTTT	CASRLGQGEKLFF
TRBJ2-3	NA	TRBV19	NA	TGTGCCAGTAGTGCCCGCCCGGCCCCGGGGCACACAGATACGCAGTATTTT	CASSARPAPGHTDTQYF
TRBJ1-5	NA	TRBV7-8	NA	TGTGCCAGCAGCCCCAGTGGCGTGGGCAGACTGAATCAGCCCCAGCATTTT	CASSPSGVGRLNQPQHF
TRBJ2-5	NA	TRBV11-1	TRBD2	TGTGCCAGCAGCTTCGGTTGGGCGGGGGGGACCCAGTACTTC	CASSFGWAGGTQYF
TRBJ2-2	NA	TRBV29-1	NA	TGCAGCGTCCCGGAACCCCTTCATGCCGGGGAGCTGTTTTTT	CSVPEPLHAGELFF
TRBJ2-7	NA	TRBV5-1	TRBD1	TGCGCCAGCAGCTGGACAGGTACCTACGAGCAGTACTTC	CASSWTGTYEQYF
TRBJ1-4	NA	TRBV6-5	NA	TGTGCCAGCAGACCGTGGGGAGACGAAAAACTGTTTTTT	CASRPWGDEKLFF
TRBJ1-1	NA	TRBV6-5	NA	TGTGCCAGCGCCACCACGAACACTGAAGCTTTCTTT	CASATTNTEAFF
TRBJ2-3	NA	TRBV6-6	NA	TGTGCCAGCAGTTTCCTCGGGGGGCCTGACACAGATACGCAGTATTTT	CASSFLGGPDTDTQYF
TRBJ2-7	NA	TRBV19	NA	TGTGCCAGTAGCCTAAGGTTGGCTGGGTACGAGCAGTACTTC	CASSLRLAGYEQYF
TRBJ1-1	NA	TRBV12-5	NA	TGTGCTAGTGGTTTGTGGGGTGGCACTGAAGCTTTCTTT	CASGLWGGTEAFF
TRBJ2-1	NA	TRBV2	NA	TGTGCCAGCAGCCAGAGCGATGAGCAGTTCTTC	CASSQSDEQFF
TRBJ2-7	NA	TRBV27	NA	TGTGCCAGCAGTTTATCGTGGGTGAACGAGCAGTACTTC	CASSLSWVNEQYF
TRBJ1-4	NA	TRBV19	NA	TGTGCCAGTAGTAAGAACCCGGGAGGACTTTATGAAAAACTGTTTTTT	CASSKNPGGLYEKLFF